These T cell receptor beta chains were read from a single sample in a study of blood T cell repertoires in COVID-19. The table came from immunoSEQ multiplex PCR; TCRdb's copy has only in-frame clones and leaves some out. The table includes about 200,000 clones, just under 90% detected once. Sequenced material: PBMCs or T cells enriched from blood (not recorded which). The origin of the receptors is a man aged 30 to 39 who had recovered from COVID-19. Each CDR3 is given with its conserved first and last residue. D genes are given only for firm matches. For some rows the clone size is stated as once, few or many, or as a class when expanded; others skip it.

clone_size d_call j_call v_call cdr3_aa cdr3_nt
- TRBD1 TRBJ1-2 TRBV9 CASSFRTGVWDYGYTF TGTGCCAGCAGCTTCCGGACAGGCGTCTGGGACTATGGCTACACCTTC
- TRBD1 TRBJ1-2 TRBV10-2 CASSEPLLQGAGYGYTF TGCGCCAGCAGTGAGCCACTCCTACAGGGGGCGGGCTATGGCTACACCTTC
once TRBD1 TRBJ2-5 TRBV30 CAWTTGVGETQYF TGTGCCTGGACCACAGGGGTAGGTGAGACCCAGTACTTC
- TRBD1 TRBJ1-2 TRBV2 CASSERAGGYYGYTF TGTGCCAGCAGTGAACGGGCAGGGGGCTACTATGGCTACACCTTC
- - TRBJ1-4 TRBV30 CAWSLGGLNEKLFF TGTGCCTGGAGTTTGGGGGGGCTAAATGAAAAACTGTTTTTT
- TRBD1 TRBJ1-5 TRBV19 CASSIGRPGGGQPQHF TGTGCCAGTAGTATAGGACGGCCAGGGGGCGGTCAGCCCCAGCATTTT
- TRBD1 TRBJ1-4 TRBV4-1 CASSPGGYGTGGEKLFF TGCGCCAGCAGCCCTGGGGGATACGGGACAGGGGGAGAAAAACTGTTTTTT
- - TRBJ2-7 TRBV18 CASSPLQESYEQYF TGTGCCAGCTCACCTCTTCAGGAATCCTACGAGCAGTACTTC
- - TRBJ1-1 TRBV19 CASSQQGSTEAFF TGTGCCAGTAGTCAACAGGGTAGCACTGAAGCTTTCTTT
- TRBD1 TRBJ1-2 TRBV4-1 CASSHRDRDSYSGYTF TGCGCCAGCAGCCACCGGGACAGGGATAGCTACTCTGGCTACACCTTC
- TRBD2 TRBJ2-2 TRBV27 CASSPIAGGLPGELFF TGTGCCAGCAGTCCAATAGCGGGGGGGTTGCCCGGGGAGCTGTTTTTT
- - TRBJ2-5 TRBV4-1 CASSQHVPRETQYF TGCGCCAGCAGCCAACATGTCCCCAGGGAGACCCAGTACTTC
- - TRBJ2-7 TRBV5-4 CASSLGSGSQYF TGTGCCAGCAGCTTAGGCAGCGGGTCGCAGTACTTC
- - TRBJ2-5 TRBV11-2 CASSLTRDQETQYF TGTGCCAGCAGCTTAACGAGGGACCAAGAGACCCAGTACTTC